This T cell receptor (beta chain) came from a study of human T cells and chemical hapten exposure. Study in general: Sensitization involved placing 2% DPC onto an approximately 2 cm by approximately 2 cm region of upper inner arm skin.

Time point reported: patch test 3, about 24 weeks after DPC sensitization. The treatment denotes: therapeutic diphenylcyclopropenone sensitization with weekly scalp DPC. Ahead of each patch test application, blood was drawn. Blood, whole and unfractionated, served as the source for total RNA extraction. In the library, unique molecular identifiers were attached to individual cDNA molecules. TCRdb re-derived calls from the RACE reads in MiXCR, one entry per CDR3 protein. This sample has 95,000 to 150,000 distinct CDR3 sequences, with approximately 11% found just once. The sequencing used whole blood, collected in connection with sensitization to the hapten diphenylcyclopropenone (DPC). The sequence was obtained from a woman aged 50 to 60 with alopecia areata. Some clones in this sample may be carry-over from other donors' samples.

This CDR3 is CASSPQGAGNTEAFF. Here the CDR3 DNA reads TGTGCCAGCTCACCGCAGGGGGCTGGGAACACTGAAGCTTTCTTT. V and J are TRBV18 and TRBJ1-1; 8 nucleotides match TRBD1. This CDR3 is 15 amino acids long. J lost 1 base, V lost 3 bases, and 4 bases had no gene match. CDR1 is KGHSH, CDR2 LQKENI, per germline. Filled out from reference TRBV18 and TRBJ1-1, the complete variable domain reads NAGVMQNPRHLVRRRGQEARLRCSPMKGHSHVYWYRQLPEEGLKFMVYLQKENIIDESGMPKERFSAEFPKEGPSILRIQQVVRGDSAAYFCASSPQGAGNTEAFFGQGTRLTVV.